This T cell receptor (beta chain) is drawn from a study of T cell responses to AZD1222 COVID-19 vaccine. Study results and limitations: Only a handful of AZD1222 recipients, several in all, had baseline seropositivity. When two AZD1222 doses had been given, Spike-specific TCR breadth and depth rose. Clonal diversity may have been underestimated in mostly white British donors. A reported finding is that nearly half of spike-specific TCRs target unmutated variant regions.

Comment on this clone: Its cognate antigen is unknown.

Clones were read by immunoSEQ multiplex PCR, and TCRdb kept only the in-frame ones, dropping some. This repertoire shows 130,000 or so clones, 90% to 95% found once; its top ten account for roughly 3.9%. CDR3 length: 12 amino acids. Sequenced material: peripheral blood, taken 28 days after the second AZD1222 dose. The chain recombines TRBV21-1 with TRBJ1-1. TRBV21-1 is labeled a pseudogene. This sequence was found in an adult who received the AZD1222 COVID-19 vaccine. As DNA, the CDR3 is TGTGCCAGCAGATCTGAGGACCGGGAAGCTTTCTTT. This encodes CASRSEDREAFF.